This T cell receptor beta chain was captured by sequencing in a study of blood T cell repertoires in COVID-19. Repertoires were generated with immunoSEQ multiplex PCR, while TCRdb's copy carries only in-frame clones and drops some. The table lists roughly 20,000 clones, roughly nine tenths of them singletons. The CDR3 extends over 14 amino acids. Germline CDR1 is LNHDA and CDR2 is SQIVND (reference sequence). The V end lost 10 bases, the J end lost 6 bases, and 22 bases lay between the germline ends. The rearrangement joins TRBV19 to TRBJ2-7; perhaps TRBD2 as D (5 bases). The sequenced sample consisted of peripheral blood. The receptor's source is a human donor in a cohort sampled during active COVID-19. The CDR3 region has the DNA TGTGCCACTTCATCCTCTCGGACTGCCGGCGAGCAGTACTTC. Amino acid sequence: CATSSSRTAGEQYF. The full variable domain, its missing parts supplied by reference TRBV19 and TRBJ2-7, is DGGITQSPKYLFRKEGQNVTLSCEQNLNHDAMYWYRQDPGQGLRLIYYSQIVNDFQKGDIAEGYSVSREKKESFPLTVTSAQKNPTAFYLCATSSSRTAGEQYFGPGTRLTVT.